This T cell receptor beta chain came from a study of blood T cells in healthy people across ages. Overall study results and limits: Per million T cells, TCR beta diversity dropped roughly linearly as age increased.

V was clipped by 3 bases and J by 7 bases; unmatched bases: 11. Germline V gives CDR1 LGHDT, CDR2 YNNKEL (reference sequence). The CDR3 consists of 16 residues. Notes on this clonotype: Its antigen is not known.

The second PCR ran about 7 to 12 cycles with a sample-barcoded 5' primer and J-beta primers. From each sample, at least 2.5 million paired-end reads containing CDR3 were obtained. MiXCR, run by TCRdb on the 5' RACE reads, gives a single entry per CDR3 protein. This sample has more than 550,000 distinct CDR3 sequences, with about 20% found just once. The origin of this receptor is a man in his 70s in good health. The V and J genes are TRBV3-1 and TRBJ2-1; the match to TRBD2 covers 8 bases. The sequencing input was blood. The CDR3 loop is CASSHGAGVRRNEQFF. The CDR3 DNA sequence: TGTGCCAGCAGCCACGGAGCGGGAGTAAGAAGAAATGAGCAGTTCTTC.